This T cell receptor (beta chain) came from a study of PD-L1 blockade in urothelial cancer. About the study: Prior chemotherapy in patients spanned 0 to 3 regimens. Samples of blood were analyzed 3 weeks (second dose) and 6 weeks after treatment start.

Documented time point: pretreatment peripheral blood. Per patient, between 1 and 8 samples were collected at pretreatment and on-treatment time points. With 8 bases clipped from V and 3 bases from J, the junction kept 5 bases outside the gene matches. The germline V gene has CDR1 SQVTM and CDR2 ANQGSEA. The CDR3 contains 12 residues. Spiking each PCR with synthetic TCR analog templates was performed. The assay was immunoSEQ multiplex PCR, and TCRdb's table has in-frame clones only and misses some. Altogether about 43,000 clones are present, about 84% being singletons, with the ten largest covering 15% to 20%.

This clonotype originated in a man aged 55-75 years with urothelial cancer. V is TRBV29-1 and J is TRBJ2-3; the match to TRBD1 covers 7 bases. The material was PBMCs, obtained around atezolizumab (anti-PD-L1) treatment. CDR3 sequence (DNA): TGCAGCATATTGACAGGGACAGATACGCAGTATTTT. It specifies CSILTGTDTQYF.